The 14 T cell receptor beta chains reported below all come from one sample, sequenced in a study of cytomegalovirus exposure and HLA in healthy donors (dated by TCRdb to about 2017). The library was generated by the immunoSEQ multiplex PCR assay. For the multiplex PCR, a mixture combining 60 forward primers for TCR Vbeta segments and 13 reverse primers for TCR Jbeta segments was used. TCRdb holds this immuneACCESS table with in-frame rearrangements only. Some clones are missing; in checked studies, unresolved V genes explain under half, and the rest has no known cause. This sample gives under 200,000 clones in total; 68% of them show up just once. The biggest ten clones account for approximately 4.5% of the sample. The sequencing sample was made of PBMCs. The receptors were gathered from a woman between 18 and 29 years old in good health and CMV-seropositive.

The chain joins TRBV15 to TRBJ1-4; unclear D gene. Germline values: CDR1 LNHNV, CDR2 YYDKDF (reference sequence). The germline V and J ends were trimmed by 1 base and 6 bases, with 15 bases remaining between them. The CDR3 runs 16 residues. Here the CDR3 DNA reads TGTGCCACCAGCAGAGGTGGTCCCTCCACGGATGAAAAACTGTTTTTT. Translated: CATSRGGPSTDEKLFF.

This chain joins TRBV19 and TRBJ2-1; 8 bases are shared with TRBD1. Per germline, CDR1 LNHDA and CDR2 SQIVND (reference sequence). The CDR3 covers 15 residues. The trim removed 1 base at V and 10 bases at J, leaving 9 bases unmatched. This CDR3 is CASSIGGRGRQEQFF. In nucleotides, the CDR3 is TGTGCCAGTAGTATAGGCGGCAGGGGGCGTCAGGAGCAGTTCTTC.

Here the CDR3 reads CASSLRANYEQYF. CDR3 nucleotides: TGTGCCAGCAGTTTGCGAGCTAACTACGAGCAGTACTTC. This sequence joins TRBV27 and TRBJ2-7; D uncertain. Germline CDR1 MNHEY, CDR2 SMNVEV (reference sequence). The CDR3 has 13 residues. V was trimmed by 3 bases and J by 3 bases, leaving 9 bases between them.

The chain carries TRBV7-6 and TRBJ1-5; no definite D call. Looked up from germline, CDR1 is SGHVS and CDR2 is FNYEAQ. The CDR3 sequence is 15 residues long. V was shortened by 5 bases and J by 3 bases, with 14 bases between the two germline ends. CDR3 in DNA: TGTGCCAGCAGCCTCTTGCCCGGACTCAATCAGCCCCAGCATTTT. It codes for CASSLLPGLNQPQHF. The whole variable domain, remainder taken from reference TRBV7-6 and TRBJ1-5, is GAGVSQSPRYKVTKRGQDVALRCDPISGHVSLYWYRQALGQGPEFLTYFNYEAQQDKSGLPNDRFSAERPEGSISTLTIQRTEQRDSAMYRCASSLLPGLNQPQHFGDGTRLSIL.

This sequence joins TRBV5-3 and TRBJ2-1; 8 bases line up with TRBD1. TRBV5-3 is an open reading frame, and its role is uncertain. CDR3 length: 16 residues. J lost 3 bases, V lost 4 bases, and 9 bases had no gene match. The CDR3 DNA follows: TGTGCCAGAAGCATGAGGCGGGACAGGAGCTACAATGAGCAGTTCTTC. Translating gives CARSMRRDRSYNEQFF.

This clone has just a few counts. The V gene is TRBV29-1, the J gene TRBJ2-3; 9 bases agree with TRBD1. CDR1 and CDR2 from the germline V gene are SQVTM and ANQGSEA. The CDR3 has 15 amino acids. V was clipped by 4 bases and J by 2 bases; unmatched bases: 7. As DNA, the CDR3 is TGCAGCGTTGGGGGACAGGGTTATTTCACAGATACGCAGTATTTT. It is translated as CSVGGQGYFTDTQYF.

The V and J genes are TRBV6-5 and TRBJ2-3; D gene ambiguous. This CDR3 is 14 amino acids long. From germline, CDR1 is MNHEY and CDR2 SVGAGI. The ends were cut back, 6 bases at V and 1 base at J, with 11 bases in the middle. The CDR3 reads CASSPGPGTDTQYF. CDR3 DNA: TGTGCCAGCAGCCCTGGGCCCGGCACAGATACGCAGTATTTT.

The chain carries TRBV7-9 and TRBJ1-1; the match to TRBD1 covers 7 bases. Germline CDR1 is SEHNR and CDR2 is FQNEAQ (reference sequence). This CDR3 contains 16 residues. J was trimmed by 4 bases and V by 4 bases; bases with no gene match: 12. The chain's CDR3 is CASSSNAQGGGTEAFF. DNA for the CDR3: TGTGCCAGCAGCTCCAACGCCCAGGGGGGAGGCACTGAAGCTTTCTTT.

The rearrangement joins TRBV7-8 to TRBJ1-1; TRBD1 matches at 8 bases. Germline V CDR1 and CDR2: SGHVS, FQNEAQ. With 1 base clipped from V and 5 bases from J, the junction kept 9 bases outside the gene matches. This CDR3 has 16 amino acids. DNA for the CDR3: TGTGCCAGCAGCTTAGGACGGCCGGACAGGGTGACTGAAGCTTTCTTT. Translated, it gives CASSLGRPDRVTEAFF.

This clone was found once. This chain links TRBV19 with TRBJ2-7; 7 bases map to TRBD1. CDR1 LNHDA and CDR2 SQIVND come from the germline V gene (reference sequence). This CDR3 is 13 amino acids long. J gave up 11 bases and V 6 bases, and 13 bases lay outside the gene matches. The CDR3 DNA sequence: TGTGCCAGTAGCCCCGACCGACAGGGCCGAAAGTACTTC. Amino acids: CASSPDRQGRKYF.

CDR3 loop: CASSQGAVDEQFF. DNA of the CDR3: TGTGCCAGCAGTCAGGGGGCAGTGGATGAGCAGTTCTTC. The rearrangement joins TRBV6-1 to TRBJ2-1; 8 positions agree with TRBD1. The V gene's germline CDR1 is MNHNS and CDR2 SASEGT. The trim removed 5 bases at V and 8 bases at J, leaving 5 bases unmatched. This CDR3 region has 13 residues.

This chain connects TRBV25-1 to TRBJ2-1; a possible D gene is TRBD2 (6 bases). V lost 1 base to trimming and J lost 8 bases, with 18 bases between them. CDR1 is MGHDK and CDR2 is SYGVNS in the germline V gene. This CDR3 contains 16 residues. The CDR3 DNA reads TGTGCCAGCAGTGAATTAGGCGGGAACGAATTGGATGAGCAGTTCTTC. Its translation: CASSELGGNELDEQFF.

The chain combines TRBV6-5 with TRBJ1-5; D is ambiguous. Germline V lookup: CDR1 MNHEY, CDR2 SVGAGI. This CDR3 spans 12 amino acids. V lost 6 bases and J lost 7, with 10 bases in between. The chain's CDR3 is CASSSRSQPQHF. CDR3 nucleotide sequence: TGTGCCAGCAGCTCCCGGAGCCAGCCCCAGCATTTT.

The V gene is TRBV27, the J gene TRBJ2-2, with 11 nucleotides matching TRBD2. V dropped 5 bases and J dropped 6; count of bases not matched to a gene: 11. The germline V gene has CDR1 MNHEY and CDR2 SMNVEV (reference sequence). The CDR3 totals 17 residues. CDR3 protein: CASSRIAGGPGAGELFF. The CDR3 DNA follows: TGTGCCAGCAGTAGAATAGCGGGAGGGCCAGGTGCCGGGGAGCTGTTTTTT.